This TCR beta chain is drawn from a study of blood T cells in healthy people across ages. Combining a sample-barcoded 5' primer with a J-beta primer mix, a second PCR ran for roughly 7 to 12 cycles. One entry per CDR3 protein, called by TCRdb with MiXCR from the 5' RACE reads. The sample consists of some 1.7 million distinct CDR3 sequences, 28% of them appearing once. This clonotype was observed a handful of times. Its antigen is unknown. Overall study findings and caveats: Greater diversity and more naive CD4+ cells were seen in long-lived donors than in aged donors.

V lost 6 bases, J lost 6 bases, and 19 bases stayed unmatched. This CDR3 has 17 residues. CDR1 is DFQATT, CDR2 SNEGSKA, per germline (reference sequence). The chain carries TRBV20-1 and TRBJ1-2, with 10 bases that match TRBD1. The specimen sequenced was blood. The receptor was isolated from a woman aged 25 to 39 in good health. The CDR3 DNA reads TGCAGTGCCAAGAACTCCGGGACAGGGGAGTATTGGAATGGCTACACCTTC. Residues: CSAKNSGTGEYWNGYTF.